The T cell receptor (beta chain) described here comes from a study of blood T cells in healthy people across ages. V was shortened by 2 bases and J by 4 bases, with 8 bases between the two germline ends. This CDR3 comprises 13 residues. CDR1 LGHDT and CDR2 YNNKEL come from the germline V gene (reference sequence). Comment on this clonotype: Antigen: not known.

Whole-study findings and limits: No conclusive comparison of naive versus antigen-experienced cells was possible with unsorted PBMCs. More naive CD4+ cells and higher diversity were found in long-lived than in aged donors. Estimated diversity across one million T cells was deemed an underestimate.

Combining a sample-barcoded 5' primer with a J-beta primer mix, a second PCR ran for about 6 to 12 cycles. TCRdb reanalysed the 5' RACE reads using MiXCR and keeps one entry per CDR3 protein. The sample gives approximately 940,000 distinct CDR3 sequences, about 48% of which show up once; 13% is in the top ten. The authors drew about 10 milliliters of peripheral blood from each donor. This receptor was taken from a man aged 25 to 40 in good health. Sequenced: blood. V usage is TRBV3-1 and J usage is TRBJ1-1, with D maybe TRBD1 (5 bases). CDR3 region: CASSQWRGTEAFF. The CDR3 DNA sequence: TGTGCCAGCAGCCAATGGAGGGGCACTGAAGCTTTCTTT.